One and the same sample provided the 11 T cell receptor beta chains below, sequenced in a study of T cell responses to AZD1222 COVID-19 vaccine (dated by TCRdb to about 2021). The library was obtained by the immunoSEQ multiplex PCR assay. As stored in TCRdb, this immuneACCESS dataset retains in-frame rearrangements with V and J assigned. A fraction of the clones does not appear; measured against another copy, unresolved V genes explain less than half of the discrepancy, and the remainder lacks a known reason. The sample yields around 62,000 clones; roughly 90% were counted once. The top ten clonotypes cover 4.9% of the sample. Explained via the paper, the time point label denotes: baseline before first vaccination. The source material was peripheral blood, sampled on day 0 of AZD1222 vaccination. The receptors derive from an adult in good health.

The V call is TRBV7-9, the J call TRBJ1-5; D is ambiguous. Trimming stripped 1 base from V and 2 bases from J, with 12 bases between. The germline V gene encodes CDR1 SEHNR and CDR2 FQNEAQ (reference sequence). This CDR3 is built from 16 residues. The CDR3 DNA reads as TGTGCCAGCAGCTTAGAAGGCGGGGAGCGCAATCAGCCCCAGCATTTT. This translates into CASSLEGGERNQPQHF.

This chain uses TRBV15 with TRBJ1-1; no reliable D call. The V gene's germline CDR1 is LNHNV and CDR2 YYDKDF (reference sequence). Trimming took 0 bases from V and 3 from J, leaving 11 bases between them. This CDR3 contains 15 residues. For the CDR3, the DNA is TGTGCCACCAGCAGAGAGGGTCGACCTGACACTGAAGCTTTCTTT. It encodes CATSREGRPDTEAFF. Full variable domain (remainder filled in from reference TRBV15 and TRBJ1-1): DAMVIQNPRYQVTQFGKPVTLSCSQTLNHNVMYWYQQKSSQAPKLLFHYYDKDFNNEADTPDNFQSRRPNTSFCFLDIRSPGLGDTAMYLCATSREGRPDTEAFFGQGTRLTVV.

The V and J genes are TRBV7-9 and TRBJ1-2; possibly TRBD1 for D (6 bases). Trimming shortened V by 8 bases and J by 7 bases, and 23 bases separated the two germline ends. The CDR3 extends over 15 amino acids. Germline loops: CDR1 SEHNR, CDR2 FQNEAQ (reference sequence). This chain's CDR3 is CASGGRDVVGGGYTF. The CDR3 nucleotides are TGTGCCAGCGGGGGGCGAGACGTTGTCGGCGGTGGCTACACCTTC.

The chain carries TRBV4-2 and TRBJ1-1, with TRBD1 matching over 8 bases. CDR3 length: 14 residues. V trimming: 5 bases; J trimming: 1 base; junction bases outside the gene matches: 3. Germline-derived CDR1 and CDR2 are LGHNA and YNFKEQ. The CDR3 protein is CASSGDRGNTEAFF. The DNA of the CDR3 is TGTGCCAGCAGCGGCGACAGGGGGAACACTGAAGCTTTCTTT.

The chain has TRBV6-1 and TRBJ1-2; 9 nucleotides agree with TRBD1. The CDR3 is 15 amino acids. The V segment lost 7 bases and the J segment 4 bases; nucleotides outside the gene matches: 10. Germline V gene data show CDR1 as MNHNS and CDR2 as SASEGT. CDR3: CASNADRGYSYGYTF. In nucleotides, the CDR3 is TGTGCCAGCAATGCGGACAGGGGTTATAGCTATGGCTACACCTTC.

The chain links TRBV12-3 or TRBV12-4 to TRBJ1-6, with no clear D. The CDR3 runs to 12 residues. The V and J ends lost 8 bases and 8 bases respectively, with 10 bases between them. The CDR3 here is CASGRLDSPLHF. CDR3 sequence (DNA): TGTGCCAGCGGGCGGCTAGATTCACCCCTCCACTTT.

The chain joins TRBV24-1 to TRBJ2-5, with D possibly being TRBD1 (6 bases). CDR3 length equals 14 residues. Trimming took off 4 bases at V and 2 bases at J, with 10 bases between the two ends. Per germline, CDR1 KGHDR and CDR2 SFDVKD. In DNA form, the CDR3 reads TGTGCCACCAGTGACCGCGGACAGCAAGAGACCCAGTACTTC. Its translation: CATSDRGQQETQYF.

The rearrangement links TRBV11-2 to TRBJ2-3; TRBD2 aligns across 10 bases. V lost 1 base and J lost 5; bases outside the gene matches: 3. CDR1 is SGHAT, CDR2 FQNNGV, per germline. CDR3 length: 15 residues. CDR3 loop: CASSLVPSGGDTQYF. The CDR3 DNA reads TGTGCCAGCAGCTTAGTCCCTAGCGGGGGAGATACGCAGTATTTT. Based on the CDR3 plus reference TRBV11-2 and TRBJ2-3, the full variable domain is EAGVAQSPRYKIIEKRQSVAFWCNPISGHATLYWYQQILGQGPKLLIQFQNNGVVDDSQLPKDRFSAERLKGVDSTLKIQPAKLEDSAVYLCASSLVPSGGDTQYFGPGTRLTVL.

The chain couples TRBV5-6 to TRBJ1-6; D remains ambiguous. Per germline, CDR1 SGHDT and CDR2 YYEEEE. The length of the CDR3 is 17 residues. Deletions cut 3 bases from V and 0 bases from J, with 13 bases between. The CDR3 region is CASSSVDSSSYNSPLHF. CDR3 nucleotide sequence: TGTGCCAGCAGCTCGGTAGACTCAAGCTCCTATAATTCACCCCTCCACTTT.

The chain recombines TRBV9 with TRBJ1-2, with 10 bases that match TRBD1. V lost 4 bases and J lost 5; bases outside the gene matches: 5. CDR3 length equals 14 residues. Per germline, CDR1 SGDLS and CDR2 YYNGEE. CDR3 coding DNA: TGTGCCAGCAGCCCCGGACAGGGGGGGTATGGCTACACCTTC. Protein sequence: CASSPGQGGYGYTF.

The chain uses TRBV6-5 and TRBJ1-2, with D perhaps matching TRBD1 (6 bases). V was trimmed by 3 bases and J by 4 bases, leaving 18 bases between them. The CDR3 runs 16 residues. The germline CDR1 and CDR2 sequences are MNHEY and SVGAGI. The CDR3: CASSYLRTGGGYGYTF. The CDR3 nucleotides read TGTGCCAGCAGTTATCTCCGTACGGGAGGGGGCTATGGCTACACCTTC.